This is a list of T cell receptor beta chains from one sample in a study of cytomegalovirus exposure and HLA in healthy donors. The repertoire was sequenced with immunoSEQ multiplex PCR; TCRdb's copy has only in-frame clones and lacks some. The sample records 95,000 to 150,000 clones, 77% being singletons. The sample comprised PBMCs. The receptors here all came from a human donor in good health. Both conserved end residues are part of each CDR3. The order of the fields is J gene, clone size, D gene, CDR3 length, V gene, CDR3 DNA, CDR3 protein. A D gene is named only where the DNA matches it firmly. The listing skips clone size in some rows; elsewhere it reads once, few, many or a size class.

TRBJ2-1 | NA | NA | 12 | TRBV25-1 | TGTGCCAGCATTGGGGAGTCGTATGAGCAGTTCTTC | CASIGESYEQFF
TRBJ2-7 | few | TRBD1 | 15 | TRBV2 | TGTGCCAGCAGTGAATGGGACAGGGCGACCTACGAGCAGTACTTC | CASSEWDRATYEQYF
TRBJ2-7 | NA | TRBD2 | 14 | TRBV19 | TGTGCCAGTAGTCCGGGGGGGGTCCCCTACGAGCAGTACTTC | CASSPGGVPYEQYF
TRBJ2-1 | NA | TRBD2 | 18 | TRBV27 | TGTGCCAGCAGTTCGTATCAGCTAGCGGGAGTTTCGTACAATGAGCAGTTCTTC | CASSSYQLAGVSYNEQFF
TRBJ1-2 | NA | TRBD1 | 13 | TRBV6-6 | TGTGCCAGCAGTTTACAGGGGTACGATGGCTACACCTTC | CASSLQGYDGYTF
TRBJ2-7 | NA | NA | 11 | TRBV28 | TGTGCCACCGGGGGTGCCTACGAGCAGTACTTC | CATGGAYEQYF
TRBJ1-1 | NA | NA | 15 | TRBV15 | TGTGCCACCAGCAGAGTGGAACAGGGGAACACTGAAGCTTTCTTT | CATSRVEQGNTEAFF
TRBJ1-6 | NA | NA | 16 | TRBV7-9 | TGTGCCAGCAGCTTGGTGGCAGGGGAAGGCTCGGCACCCCTCCACTTT | CASSLVAGEGSAPLHF
TRBJ2-6 | NA | NA | 16 | TRBV4-1 | TGCGCCAGCAGCCGCCCGGAGAGCCCTGGGGCCAACGTCCTGACTTTC | CASSRPESPGANVLTF
TRBJ2-7 | once | NA | 15 | TRBV28 | TGTGCCAGCAGTTCGGTAGACAGGTCTTTCTACGAGCAGTACTTC | CASSSVDRSFYEQYF
TRBJ2-5 | NA | TRBD2 | 16 | TRBV6-6 | TGTGCCAGCAGTTACACCCGGACTAGTAACGGGGAGACCCAGTACTTC | CASSYTRTSNGETQYF
TRBJ1-1 | NA | NA | 11 | TRBV27 | TGTGCCAGCGGAGTCCGTGCTCAGGCTTTCTTT | CASGVRAQAFF
TRBJ2-1 | once | NA | 13 | TRBV29-1 | TGCAGTGGGGCGCGGGGGCCCTACAATGAGCAGTTCTTC | CSGARGPYNEQFF
TRBJ2-7 | NA | TRBD1 | 15 | TRBV6-1 | TGTGCCAGCAGTGACCTAAGGACAGGGTCCTACGAGCAGTACTTC | CASSDLRTGSYEQYF
TRBJ1-1 | NA | TRBD1 | 13 | TRBV5-6 | TGTGCCAGCAGCCCAGGGGGGAACACTGAAGCTTTCTTT | CASSPGGNTEAFF
TRBJ2-6 | NA | TRBD1 | 17 | TRBV19 | TGTGCCAGTAGTACGGGACAGGGAAGCTCTGGGGCCAACGTCCTGACTTTC | CASSTGQGSSGANVLTF
TRBJ1-3 | NA | NA | 11 | TRBV7-9 | TGTGCCAGCAGCTTAGGGCCCGTTTGCACTTTT | CASSLGPVCTF
TRBJ2-1 | NA | NA | 15 | TRBV10-2 | TGCGCCAGCAGTGAGTTGCGGAGGCGGAACAATGAGCAGTTCTTC | CASSELRRRNNEQFF
TRBJ1-1 | once | NA | 14 | TRBV11-1 | TGCGCCAGCAGCCCTTTGGGAGATAACACTGAAGCTTTCTTT | CASSPLGDNTEAFF
TRBJ1-3 | NA | NA | 14 | TRBV19 | TGTGCCAGTAGTAGGGGCAGCTCTGGAAACACCATATATTTT | CASSRGSSGNTIYF
TRBJ2-5 | few | NA | 14 | TRBV30 | TGTGCCTGGAAAGGGGCAGTCTCTGTGAAGACCCAGTACTTC | CAWKGAVSVKTQYF
TRBJ1-1 | NA | NA | 13 | TRBV5-4 | TGTGCCAGCAGCTTGGCAGGGAACACTGAAGCTTTCTTT | CASSLAGNTEAFF
TRBJ1-1 | NA | NA | 12 | TRBV6-1 | TGTGCCAGCAGGTTGGGAGGGGCTGAAGCTTTCTTT | CASRLGGAEAFF
TRBJ2-6 | once | NA | 14 | TRBV6-5 | TGTGCCAGCAGTGGTGACAGGGGGGCCAACGTCCTGACTTTC | CASSGDRGANVLTF
TRBJ2-7 | NA | NA | 13 | TRBV4-1 | TGCGCCAGCAGCCAAGATCTCGGCTACGAGCAGTACTTC | CASSQDLGYEQYF
TRBJ2-5 | once | TRBD2 | 16 | TRBV6-5 | TGTGCCAGCAGTTACTCTACCAGCGGGAGGTCCGAGACCCAGTACTTC | CASSYSTSGRSETQYF
TRBJ2-3 | NA | TRBD2 | 12 | TRBV5-4 | TGTGCCAGCAGCCTGCCTAGCGGGAGATCGTATTTT | CASSLPSGRSYF
TRBJ1-5 | NA | NA | 15 | TRBV19 | TGTGCCAGTAGGGGCTCGGCAAACAGCAATCAGCCCCAGCATTTT | CASRGSANSNQPQHF
TRBJ2-4 | NA | NA | 15 | TRBV6-5 | TGTGCCAGCAGTTACCGGCGGGTCGCCAAAAACATTCAGTACTTC | CASSYRRVAKNIQYF
TRBJ2-5 | once | TRBD1 | 14 | TRBV7-3 | TGTGCCAGCAGCATGACAGGGGGCGCAGAGACCCAGTACTTC | CASSMTGGAETQYF
TRBJ1-1 | few | TRBD1 | 15 | TRBV7-3 | TGTGCCAGCAGCCCTCAGGGGGCCTCTGTCACTGAAGCTTTCTTT | CASSPQGASVTEAFF
TRBJ2-7 | NA | TRBD2 | 14 | TRBV18 | TGTGCCAGCTCACAAGCGGGAGACTCCTACGAGCAGTACTTC | CASSQAGDSYEQYF
TRBJ2-7 | once | TRBD1 | 14 | TRBV6-6 | TGTGCCAGCAGTTACATTGACAGGGGCTACGAGCAGTACTTC | CASSYIDRGYEQYF
TRBJ1-1 | NA | TRBD1 | 14 | TRBV27 | TGTGCCAGCAGTCCCTCCGGGACAGGGCCTGAAGCTTTCTTT | CASSPSGTGPEAFF
TRBJ1-4 | few | TRBD1 | 15 | TRBV7-9 | TGTGCCAGCAGCACCCGACAGGGTGGGAATGAAAAACTGTTTTTT | CASSTRQGGNEKLFF
TRBJ2-4 | NA | TRBD2 | 15 | TRBV5-1 | TGCGCCAGCAGCTCGATGGGAGGGAAAGAAAACAGTCAGTACTTC | CASSSMGGKENSQYF
TRBJ1-2 | NA | NA | 16 | TRBV27 | TGTGCCAGCAGTTTATCCTCACAGGGAGCTAACTATGGCTACACCTTC | CASSLSSQGANYGYTF
TRBJ1-1 | NA | NA | 17 | TRBV19 | TGTGCCAGTAGTATAGGCCAGGGCGGATTGGGGAACACTGAAGCTTTCTTT | CASSIGQGGLGNTEAFF
TRBJ2-7 | NA | NA | 11 | TRBV11-3 | TGTGCCAGCAGCCTAAACAGTGAGCAGTACTTC | CASSLNSEQYF
TRBJ1-2 | NA | NA | 13 | TRBV21-1 | TGTGCCAGCAGCAACGAGGGCGGTCGAGGCTACACCTTC | CASSNEGGRGYTF
TRBJ2-7 | NA | NA | 13 | TRBV29-1 | TGCAGCGTTGAACATGGGCAGCACTACGAGCAGTACTTC | CSVEHGQHYEQYF
TRBJ1-2 | NA | NA | 14 | TRBV5-1 | TGCGCCAGCAGCCCTGGGGGGGTTAACTATGGCTACACCTTC | CASSPGGVNYGYTF
TRBJ1-4 | NA | NA | 14 | TRBV5-4 | TGTGCCAGCAGCGTGGACAGCCTTAATGAAAAACTGTTTTTT | CASSVDSLNEKLFF
TRBJ1-3 | NA | NA | 15 | TRBV28 | TGTGCCAGCAGTTTGCTCAGAAACTCTGGAAACACCATATATTTT | CASSLLRNSGNTIYF
TRBJ1-5 | NA | NA | 14 | TRBV9 | TGTGCCAGCAGCGTAGCTGTCGGCGGACAGCCCCAGCATTTT | CASSVAVGGQPQHF
TRBJ1-2 | few | NA | 15 | TRBV28 | TGTGCCAGCAGTCTAGTGGACACAGGGCCAGGGGGCTACACCTTC | CASSLVDTGPGGYTF
TRBJ1-5 | NA | TRBD1 | 18 | TRBV19 | TGTGCCAGTAGTCTCAGTTACCCGACAGGGGGGAGCAATCAGCCCCAGCATTTT | CASSLSYPTGGSNQPQHF
TRBJ1-2 | NA | NA | 14 | TRBV28 | TGTGCCAGCAGTTGGGCCCATGGTGGCTATGGCTACACCTTC | CASSWAHGGYGYTF